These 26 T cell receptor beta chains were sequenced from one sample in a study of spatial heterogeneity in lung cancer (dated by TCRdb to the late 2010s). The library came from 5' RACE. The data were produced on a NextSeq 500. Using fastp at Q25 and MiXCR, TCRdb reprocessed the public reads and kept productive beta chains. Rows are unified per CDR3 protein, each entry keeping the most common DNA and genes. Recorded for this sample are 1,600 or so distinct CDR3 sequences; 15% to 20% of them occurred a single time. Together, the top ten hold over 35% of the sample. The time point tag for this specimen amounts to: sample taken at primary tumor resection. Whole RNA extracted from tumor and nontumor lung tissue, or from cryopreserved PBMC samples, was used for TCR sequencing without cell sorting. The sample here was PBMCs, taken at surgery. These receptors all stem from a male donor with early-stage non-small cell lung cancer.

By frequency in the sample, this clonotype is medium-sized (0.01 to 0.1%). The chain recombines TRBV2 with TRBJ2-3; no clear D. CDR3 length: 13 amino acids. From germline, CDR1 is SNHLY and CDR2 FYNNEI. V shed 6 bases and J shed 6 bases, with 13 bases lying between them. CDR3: CASSQERGDTQYF. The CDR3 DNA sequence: TGTGCCAGCAGCCAAGAACGTGGGGATACGCAGTATTTT.

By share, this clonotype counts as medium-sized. CDR3 residues: CASSKVVGTSGRGSYNEQFF. The CDR3 DNA reads as TGTGCCAGCAGCAAAGTAGTCGGGACTAGCGGGAGAGGGTCCTACAATGAGCAGTTCTTC. The rearrangement joins TRBV21-1 to TRBJ2-1; the table's TRBD2 call for D was not verified on the DNA. TRBV21-1 corresponds to a pseudogene. The CDR3 extends over 20 amino acids.

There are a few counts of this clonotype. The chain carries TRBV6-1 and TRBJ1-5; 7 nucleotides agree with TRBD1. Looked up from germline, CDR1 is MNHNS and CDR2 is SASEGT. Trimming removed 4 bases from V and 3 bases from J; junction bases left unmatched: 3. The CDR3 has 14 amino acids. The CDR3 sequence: CASSAGQLNQPQHF. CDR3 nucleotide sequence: TGTGCCAGCAGTGCGGGACAGCTCAATCAGCCCCAGCATTTT.

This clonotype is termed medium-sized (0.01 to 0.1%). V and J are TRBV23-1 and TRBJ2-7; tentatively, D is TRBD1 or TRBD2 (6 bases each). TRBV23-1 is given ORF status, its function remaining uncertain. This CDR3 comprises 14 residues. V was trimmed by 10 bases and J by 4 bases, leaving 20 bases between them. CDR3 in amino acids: CANARDKRKYEQYF. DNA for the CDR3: TGCGCCAACGCGCGGGACAAGAGGAAATACGAGCAGTACTTC.

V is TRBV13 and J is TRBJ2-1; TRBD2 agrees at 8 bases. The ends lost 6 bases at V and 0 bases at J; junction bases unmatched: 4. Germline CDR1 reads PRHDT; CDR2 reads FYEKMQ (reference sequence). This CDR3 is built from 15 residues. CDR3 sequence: CASRPSGSSYNEQFF. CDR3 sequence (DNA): TGTGCCAGCAGACCAAGCGGGAGCTCCTACAATGAGCAGTTCTTC.

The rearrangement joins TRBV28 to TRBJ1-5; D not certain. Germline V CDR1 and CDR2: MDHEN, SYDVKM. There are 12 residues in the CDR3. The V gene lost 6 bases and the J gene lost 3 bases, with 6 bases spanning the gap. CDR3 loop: CASSALNQPQHF. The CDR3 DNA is TGTGCCAGCAGCGCTCTCAATCAGCCCCAGCATTTT.

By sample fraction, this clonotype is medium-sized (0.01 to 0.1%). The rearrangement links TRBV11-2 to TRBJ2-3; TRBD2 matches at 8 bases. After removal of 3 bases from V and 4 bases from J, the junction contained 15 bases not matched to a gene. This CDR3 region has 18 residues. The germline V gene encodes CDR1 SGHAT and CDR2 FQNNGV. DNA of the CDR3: TGTGCCAGCAGCTTTACTCATACAAGCGGGAGCTTCTCAGATACGCAGTATTTT. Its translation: CASSFTHTSGSFSDTQYF.

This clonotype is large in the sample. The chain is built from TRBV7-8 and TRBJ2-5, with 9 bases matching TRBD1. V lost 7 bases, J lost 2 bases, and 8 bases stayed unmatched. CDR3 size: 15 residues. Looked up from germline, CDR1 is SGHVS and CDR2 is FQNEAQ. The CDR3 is CASNVPGQGQETQYF. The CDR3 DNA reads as TGTGCCAGCAACGTACCGGGACAGGGTCAAGAGACCCAGTACTTC.

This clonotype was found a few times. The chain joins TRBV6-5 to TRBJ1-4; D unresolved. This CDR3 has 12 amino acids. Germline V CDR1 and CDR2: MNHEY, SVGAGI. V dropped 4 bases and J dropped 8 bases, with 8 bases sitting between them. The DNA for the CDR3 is TGTGCCAGCAGTTCCCTGGGCGAAAAACTGTTTTTT. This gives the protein CASSSLGEKLFF.

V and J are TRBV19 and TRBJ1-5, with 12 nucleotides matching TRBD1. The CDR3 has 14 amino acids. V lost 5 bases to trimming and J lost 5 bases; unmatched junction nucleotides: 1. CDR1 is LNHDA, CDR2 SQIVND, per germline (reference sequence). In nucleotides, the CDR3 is TGTGCCAGTAGTGGGACAGGGGGCCATCAGCCCCAGCATTTT. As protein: CASSGTGGHQPQHF.

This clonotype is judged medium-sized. The chain's CDR3 is CAISESGGLKTSTDTQYF. DNA for the CDR3: TGTGCCATCAGTGAGTCTGGTGGACTCAAAACTAGCACAGATACGCAGTATTTT. This chain links TRBV10-3 with TRBJ2-3; tentatively, D is TRBD2 (5 bases). Germline values: CDR1 ENHRY, CDR2 SYGVKD. The CDR3 contains 18 residues. V was clipped by 0 bases and J by 0 bases, with 16 bases between them.

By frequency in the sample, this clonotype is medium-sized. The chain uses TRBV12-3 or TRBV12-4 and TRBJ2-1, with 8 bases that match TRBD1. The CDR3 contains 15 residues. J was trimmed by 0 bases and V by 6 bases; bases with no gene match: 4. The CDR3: CASRSQGGSYNEQFF. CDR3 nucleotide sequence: TGTGCCAGCAGATCACAGGGGGGCTCCTACAATGAGCAGTTCTTC.

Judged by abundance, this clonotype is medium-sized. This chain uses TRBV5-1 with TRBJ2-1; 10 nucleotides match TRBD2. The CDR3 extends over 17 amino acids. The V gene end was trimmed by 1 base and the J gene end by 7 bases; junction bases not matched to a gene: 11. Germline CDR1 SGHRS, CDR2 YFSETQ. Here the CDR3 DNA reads TGCGCCAGCAGCTTGCCGAGGACTAGCGGAGGGGGGAATGAGCAGTTCTTC. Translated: CASSLPRTSGGGNEQFF. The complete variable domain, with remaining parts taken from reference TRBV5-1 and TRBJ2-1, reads KAGVTQTPRYLIKTRGQQVTLSCSPISGHRSVSWYQQTPGQGLQFLFEYFSETQRNKGNFPGRFSGRQFSNSRSEMNVSTLELGDSALYLCASSLPRTSGGGNEQFFGPGTRLTVL.

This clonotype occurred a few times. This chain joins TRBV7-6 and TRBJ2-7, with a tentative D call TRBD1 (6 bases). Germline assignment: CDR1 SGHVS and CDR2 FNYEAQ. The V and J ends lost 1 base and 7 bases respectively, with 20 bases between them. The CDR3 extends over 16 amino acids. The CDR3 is CASSLGGPVTVNEQYF. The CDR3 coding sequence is TGTGCCAGCAGCTTAGGGGGGCCCGTGACAGTAAATGAGCAGTACTTC.

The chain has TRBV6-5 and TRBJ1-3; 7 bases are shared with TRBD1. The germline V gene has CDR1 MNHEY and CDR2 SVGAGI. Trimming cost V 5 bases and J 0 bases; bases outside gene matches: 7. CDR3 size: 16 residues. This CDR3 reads CASSRRQGFSGNTIYF. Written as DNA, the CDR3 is TGTGCCAGCAGTAGAAGACAGGGCTTCTCTGGAAACACCATATATTTT.

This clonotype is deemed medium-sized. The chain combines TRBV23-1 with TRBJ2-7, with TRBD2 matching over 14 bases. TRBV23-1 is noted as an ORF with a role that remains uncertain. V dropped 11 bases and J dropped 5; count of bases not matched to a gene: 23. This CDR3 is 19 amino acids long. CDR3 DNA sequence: TGCGCCCCCGGGACTAGCGGGAGAGGAAAGTCTGTTTATTCCCACGAGCAGTACTTC. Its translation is CAPGTSGRGKSVYSHEQYF.

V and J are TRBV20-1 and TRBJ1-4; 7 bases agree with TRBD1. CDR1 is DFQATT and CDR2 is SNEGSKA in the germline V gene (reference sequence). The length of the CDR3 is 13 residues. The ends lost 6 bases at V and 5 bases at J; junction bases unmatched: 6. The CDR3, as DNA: TGCAGTGCGAGACAGGGAAGGAATGAAAAACTGTTTTTT. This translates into CSARQGRNEKLFF.

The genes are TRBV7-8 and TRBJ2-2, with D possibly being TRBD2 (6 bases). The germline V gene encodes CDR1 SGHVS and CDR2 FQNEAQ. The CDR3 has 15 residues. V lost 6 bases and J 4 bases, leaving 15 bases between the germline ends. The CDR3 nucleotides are TGTGCCAGCAGTATAGGAGTCGGGGGCACCGGGGAGCTGTTTTTT. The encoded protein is CASSIGVGGTGELFF. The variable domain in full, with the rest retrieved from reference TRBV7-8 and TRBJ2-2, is GAGVSQSPRYKVAKRGQDVALRCDPISGHVSLFWYQQALGQGPEFLTYFQNEAQLDKSGLPSDRFFAERPEGSVSTLKIQRTQQEDSAVYLCASSIGVGGTGELFFGEGSRLTVL.

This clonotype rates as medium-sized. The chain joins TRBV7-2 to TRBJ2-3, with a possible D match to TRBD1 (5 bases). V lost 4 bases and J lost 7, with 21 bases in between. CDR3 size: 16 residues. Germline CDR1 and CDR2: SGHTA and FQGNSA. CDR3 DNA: TGTGCCAGCAGCTCCTGGGGCCAGGGTTCCGGAAATACGCAGTATTTT. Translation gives CASSSWGQGSGNTQYF. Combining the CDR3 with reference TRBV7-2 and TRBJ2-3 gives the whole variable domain GAGVSQSPSNKVTEKGKDVELRCDPISGHTALYWYRQSLGQGLEFLIYFQGNSAPDKSGLPSDRFSAERTGGSVSTLTIQRTQQEDSAVYLCASSSWGQGSGNTQYFGPGTRLTVL.

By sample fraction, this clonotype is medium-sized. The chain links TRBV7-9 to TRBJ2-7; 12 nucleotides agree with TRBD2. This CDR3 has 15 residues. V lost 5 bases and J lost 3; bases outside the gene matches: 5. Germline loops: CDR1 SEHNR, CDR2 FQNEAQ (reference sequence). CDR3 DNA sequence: TGTGCCAGCAGCAAAAGGACTAGCGGGAACTACGAGCAGTACTTC. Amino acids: CASSKRTSGNYEQYF.

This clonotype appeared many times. The CDR3 DNA reads as TGTGCCAGCAGCTTGACTGCCGACAATTCACCCCTCCACTTT. Translation: CASSLTADNSPLHF. The V gene is TRBV5-4, the J gene TRBJ1-6, with D hard to call. CDR3 length: 14 residues. V was clipped by 1 base and J by 7 bases, with 9 bases between them. The V gene's germline CDR1 is SGHNT and CDR2 YYREEE (reference sequence). The whole variable domain, remainder taken from reference TRBV5-4 and TRBJ1-6, is ETGVTQSPTHLIKTRGQQVTLRCSSQSGHNTVSWYQQALGQGPQFIFQYYREEENGRGNFPPRFSGLQFPNYSSELNVNALELDDSALYLCASSLTADNSPLHFGNGTRLTVT.

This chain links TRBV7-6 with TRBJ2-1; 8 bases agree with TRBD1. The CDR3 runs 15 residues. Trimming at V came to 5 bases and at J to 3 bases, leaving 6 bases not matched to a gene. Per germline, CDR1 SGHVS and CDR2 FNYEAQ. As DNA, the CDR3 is TGTGCCAGCAGCACCGGGACAGGAGACTACAATGAGCAGTTCTTC. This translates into CASSTGTGDYNEQFF.

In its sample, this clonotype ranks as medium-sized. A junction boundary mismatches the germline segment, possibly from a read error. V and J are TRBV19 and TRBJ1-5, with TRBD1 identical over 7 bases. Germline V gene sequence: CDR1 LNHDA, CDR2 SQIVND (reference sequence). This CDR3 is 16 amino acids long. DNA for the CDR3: TGTGCGAGTAGAGAGAGCGGGACAGTGGACGTGGGGCCCCAGCATTTT. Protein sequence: CASRESGTVDVGPQHF.

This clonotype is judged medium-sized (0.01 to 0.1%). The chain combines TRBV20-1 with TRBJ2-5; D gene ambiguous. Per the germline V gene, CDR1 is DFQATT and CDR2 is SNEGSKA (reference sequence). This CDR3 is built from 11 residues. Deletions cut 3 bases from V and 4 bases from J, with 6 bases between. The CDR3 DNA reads TGCAGTGCTAGTGGCGGAGAGACCCAGTACTTC. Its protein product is CSASGGETQYF.

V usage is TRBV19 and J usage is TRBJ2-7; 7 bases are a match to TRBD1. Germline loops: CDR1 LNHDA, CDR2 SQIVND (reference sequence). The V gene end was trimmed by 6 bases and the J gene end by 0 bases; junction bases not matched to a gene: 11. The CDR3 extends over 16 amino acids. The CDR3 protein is CASRTAGTASSYEQYF. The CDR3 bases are TGTGCCAGTAGGACTGCCGGGACAGCCAGCTCCTACGAGCAGTACTTC.

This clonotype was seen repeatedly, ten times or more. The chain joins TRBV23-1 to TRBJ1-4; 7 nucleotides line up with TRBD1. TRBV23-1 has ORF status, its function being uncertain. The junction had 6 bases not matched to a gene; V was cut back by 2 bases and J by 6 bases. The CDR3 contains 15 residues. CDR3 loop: CASSQSGQVDEKLFF. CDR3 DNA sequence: TGCGCCAGCAGTCAAAGCGGACAGGTTGATGAAAAACTGTTTTTT.